A single sample gave rise to the 20 T cell receptor beta chains below, sequenced in a study of response to subunit inactivated influenza vaccine. In TCRdb, the RT-PCR reads were re-called with MiXCR into one record per CDR3 protein. The data hold about 180,000 distinct CDR3 sequences, with around a tenth observed a single time. The source material was non-naive T cells sorted from PBMCs, sampled on the day of vaccination. The receptors originated from a man in his fifties who received an inactivated influenza vaccine.

This chain uses TRBV28 with TRBJ2-7; D is uncertain. This CDR3 is built from 13 residues. The germline gives CDR1 MDHEN, CDR2 SYDVKM. V lost 3 bases, J lost 9 bases, and 15 bases lay in between. DNA for the CDR3: TGTGCCAGCAGTTTTGTCTCAGGTCTAGGGCAGTACTTC. Amino acid sequence: CASSFVSGLGQYF.

This clonotype was seen repeatedly, ten times or more. The chain couples TRBV29-1 to TRBJ1-1; D gene uncertain. V dropped 7 bases and J dropped 1 base, with 10 bases sitting between them. CDR1 and CDR2 (germline): SQVTM, ANQGSEA. The CDR3 consists of 12 residues. This CDR3 reads CSASASNTEAFF. Written as DNA, the CDR3 is TGCAGCGCCTCCGCCTCGAACACTGAAGCTTTCTTT.

This clonotype came up many times. The genes are TRBV12-3 or TRBV12-4 and TRBJ2-7; tentative D call: TRBD2 (6 bases). Trimming left V 5 bases short and J 5 bases short, with 19 bases between. CDR3 length equals 15 residues. Here the CDR3 reads CASSHYTSRSHEQYF. In nucleotides, the CDR3 is TGTGCCAGCAGTCATTATACTAGCAGGTCCCACGAGCAGTACTTC.

The J gene is TRBJ2-3, the V gene TRBV10-3; 9 bases fit TRBD2. With V trimmed by 2 bases and J by 2 bases, 2 bases remained unmatched. This CDR3 has 15 residues. Germline CDR1 reads ENHRY; CDR2 reads SYGVKD. Here the CDR3 reads CAISEIAGDTDTQYF. The CDR3 DNA follows: TGTGCCATCAGTGAGATAGCGGGGGACACAGATACGCAGTATTTT.

The table lists this clonotype with many counts. This sequence joins TRBV28 and TRBJ2-1; 9 nucleotides agree with TRBD1. Germline assignment: CDR1 MDHEN and CDR2 SYDVKM. With V trimmed by 1 base and J by 9 bases, 4 bases remained unmatched. The CDR3 covers 14 residues. CDR3: CASSLLDRGSEQFF. CDR3 in DNA: TGTGCCAGCAGTTTATTGGACAGGGGAAGTGAGCAGTTCTTC.

The chain couples TRBV19 to TRBJ1-1; D call uncertain. Germline V lookup: CDR1 LNHDA, CDR2 SQIVND (reference sequence). Trimming shortened V by 4 bases and J by 0 bases, and 9 bases separated the two germline ends. CDR3 size: 14 residues. The CDR3, as DNA: TGTGCCAGTAGTACCTGGACGGTGAACACTGAAGCTTTCTTT. It encodes CASSTWTVNTEAFF.

In this sample, this clonotype turned up many times. The gene calls are TRBV7-2 and TRBJ2-1, with a weak D call TRBD2 (5 bases). Deletions cut 7 bases from V and 4 bases from J, with 14 bases between. The CDR3 contains 14 residues. Germline assignment: CDR1 SGHTA and CDR2 FQGNSA. CDR3 nucleotide sequence: TGTGCCAGCACCGGGGATGTTTCTTACAATGAGCAGTTCTTC. Amino acid sequence: CASTGDVSYNEQFF. Full variable domain (remainder filled in from reference TRBV7-2 and TRBJ2-1): GAGVSQSPSNKVTEKGKDVELRCDPISGHTALYWYRQSLGQGLEFLIYFQGNSAPDKSGLPSDRFSAERTGGSVSTLTIQRTQQEDSAVYLCASTGDVSYNEQFFGPGTRLTVL.

This clonotype was seen only a few times. This sequence joins TRBV15 and TRBJ1-1; weak D call: TRBD1 (5 bases). V gave up 1 base and J gave up 5 bases, with 8 bases separating them. CDR3 size: 13 residues. Germline V gives CDR1 LNHNV, CDR2 YYDKDF (reference sequence). The CDR3 DNA follows: TGTGCCACCAGCAGAGTGGGGGAAACTGAAGCTTTCTTT. As protein: CATSRVGETEAFF. Based on the CDR3 plus reference TRBV15 and TRBJ1-1, the full variable domain is DAMVIQNPRYQVTQFGKPVTLSCSQTLNHNVMYWYQQKSSQAPKLLFHYYDKDFNNEADTPDNFQSRRPNTSFCFLDIRSPGLGDTAMYLCATSRVGETEAFFGQGTRLTVV.

In its sample, this clonotype was seen many times. The chain recombines TRBV20-1 with TRBJ2-2, with TRBD1 as a possible D gene (6 bases). Trimming removed 4 bases at V and 5 bases at J, with 14 bases between. CDR1 and CDR2 (germline): DFQATT, SNEGSKA (reference sequence). The CDR3 totals 14 residues. The CDR3, as DNA: TGCAGTGCTATTCGTAGGGGGATAACCGGGGAGCTGTTTTTT. Translated, it gives CSAIRRGITGELFF.

The genes are TRBV3-1 and TRBJ2-5; tentatively, D is TRBD1 or TRBD2 (6 bases each). The CDR3 contains 15 residues. Trimming took 4 bases from V and 7 from J, leaving 19 bases between them. From germline, CDR1 is LGHDT and CDR2 YNNKEL (reference sequence). The CDR3 protein is CASSPTPGATVTQYF. The CDR3, as DNA: TGTGCCAGCAGCCCGACCCCGGGGGCGACGGTGACCCAGTACTTC.

This clonotype was seen many times. V gene TRBV29-1 combines with J gene TRBJ2-2; D unclear. Germline V gene lookup returns CDR1 SQVTM and CDR2 ANQGSEA. The CDR3 spans 10 residues. Trimming removed 4 bases from V and 7 bases from J, with 4 bases in between. Here the CDR3 DNA reads TGCAGCGTTGGGAACGGGGAGCTGTTTTTT. Protein sequence: CSVGNGELFF.

This clonotype occurred a few times. The chain joins TRBV20-1 to TRBJ2-1; 7 bases align to TRBD1. Germline V gives CDR1 DFQATT, CDR2 SNEGSKA (reference sequence). With 0 bases clipped from V and 6 bases from J, the junction kept 8 bases outside the gene matches. The CDR3 has 15 amino acids. In nucleotides, the CDR3 is TGCAGTGCTAGAGACCATCTGACAGGGATCAATGAGCAGTTCTTC. Amino acid sequence: CSARDHLTGINEQFF.

The rearrangement joins TRBV5-1 to TRBJ2-1; the D is unclear. This CDR3 has 17 amino acids. The germline CDR1 and CDR2 sequences are SGHRS and YFSETQ. With 1 base removed from V and 0 bases from J, the gap between germline ends came to 14 bases. The CDR3 here is CASSLRAGVSSYNEQFF. The CDR3 DNA reads TGCGCCAGCAGCTTGAGGGCAGGCGTTAGCTCCTACAATGAGCAGTTCTTC.

V gene TRBV30 combines with J gene TRBJ2-7; TRBD1 aligns across 9 bases. The V gene end was trimmed by 5 bases and the J gene end by 2 bases; junction bases not matched to a gene: 10. The CDR3 has 15 residues. Germline CDR1 reads GTSNPN; CDR2 reads SVGIG (reference sequence). DNA for the CDR3: TGTGCCTGGGATCTACCGGGACAGGGAACCTACGAGCAGTACTTC. This translates into CAWDLPGQGTYEQYF. The variable domain in full, with the rest retrieved from reference TRBV30 and TRBJ2-7, is SQTIHQWPATLVQPVGSPLSLECTVEGTSNPNLYWYRQAAGRGLQLLFYSVGIGQISSEVPQNLSASRPQDRQFILSSKKLLLSDSGFYLCAWDLPGQGTYEQYFGPGTRLTVT.

This clonotype has only a few counts. The chain is built from TRBV4-3 and TRBJ2-1; D tentatively fits TRBD1 or TRBD2 (5 bases each). CDR3 length: 16 amino acids. V shed 0 bases and J shed 0 bases, with 9 bases lying between them. Germline CDR1 LGHNA, CDR2 YSLEER. As DNA, the CDR3 is TGCGCCAGCAGCCAAGATTTCGGGGCCTCCTACAATGAGCAGTTCTTC. It yields the protein CASSQDFGASYNEQFF.

This clonotype was counted between two and nine times. This rearrangement joins TRBV7-9 to TRBJ1-6; D possibly corresponds to TRBD1 (5 bases). This CDR3 has 14 amino acids. Germline loops: CDR1 SEHNR, CDR2 FQNEAQ (reference sequence). Deletions cut 2 bases from V and 9 bases from J, with 11 bases between. In DNA, the CDR3 is TGTGCCAGCAGCTTACAGTCAGGGTCTTCACCCCTCCACTTT. The encoded protein is CASSLQSGSSPLHF.

The V and J genes are TRBV20-1 and TRBJ2-7, with D uncertain. Germline assignment: CDR1 DFQATT and CDR2 SNEGSKA (reference sequence). Between the trimmed V and J ends, which lost 6 bases and 6 bases, there was a span of 9 bases. This CDR3 is built from 10 residues. CDR3 sequence (DNA): TGCAGTGCCGCCTTAGGCGAGCAGTACTTC. Its translation: CSAALGEQYF.

This clonotype was detected many times. J is TRBJ2-1 and V is TRBV6-2 or TRBV6-3; D perhaps matches TRBD2 (5 bases). V was clipped by 0 bases and J by 8 bases, with 20 bases between them. The CDR3 contains 17 residues. Germline assignment: CDR1 MNHEY and CDR2 SVGEGT. The CDR3 spells CASSYSRVFGSVYEQFF. In nucleotides, the CDR3 is TGTGCCAGCAGTTACTCGAGGGTTTTTGGGAGTGTTTATGAGCAGTTCTTC.

V gene TRBV5-1 combines with J gene TRBJ2-1, with D unclear. V was pared by 5 bases and J by 8 bases, with 11 bases between. The CDR3 covers 12 residues. Germline CDR1 and CDR2: SGHRS and YFSETQ. The CDR3: CASRSERHEQFF. CDR3 coding DNA: TGCGCCAGCAGATCTGAGCGCCATGAGCAGTTCTTC.

In its sample, this clonotype was seen a few times. The rearrangement uses TRBV4-2 and TRBJ2-3; TRBD2 matches at 9 bases. The CDR3 runs to 16 residues. J was trimmed by 1 base and V by 1 base; bases with no gene match: 3. The germline gives CDR1 LGHNA, CDR2 YNFKEQ. CDR3 region: CASSQAAGGRTDTQYF. The CDR3 DNA follows: TGTGCCAGCAGCCAAGCAGCGGGGGGACGCACAGATACGCAGTATTTT.